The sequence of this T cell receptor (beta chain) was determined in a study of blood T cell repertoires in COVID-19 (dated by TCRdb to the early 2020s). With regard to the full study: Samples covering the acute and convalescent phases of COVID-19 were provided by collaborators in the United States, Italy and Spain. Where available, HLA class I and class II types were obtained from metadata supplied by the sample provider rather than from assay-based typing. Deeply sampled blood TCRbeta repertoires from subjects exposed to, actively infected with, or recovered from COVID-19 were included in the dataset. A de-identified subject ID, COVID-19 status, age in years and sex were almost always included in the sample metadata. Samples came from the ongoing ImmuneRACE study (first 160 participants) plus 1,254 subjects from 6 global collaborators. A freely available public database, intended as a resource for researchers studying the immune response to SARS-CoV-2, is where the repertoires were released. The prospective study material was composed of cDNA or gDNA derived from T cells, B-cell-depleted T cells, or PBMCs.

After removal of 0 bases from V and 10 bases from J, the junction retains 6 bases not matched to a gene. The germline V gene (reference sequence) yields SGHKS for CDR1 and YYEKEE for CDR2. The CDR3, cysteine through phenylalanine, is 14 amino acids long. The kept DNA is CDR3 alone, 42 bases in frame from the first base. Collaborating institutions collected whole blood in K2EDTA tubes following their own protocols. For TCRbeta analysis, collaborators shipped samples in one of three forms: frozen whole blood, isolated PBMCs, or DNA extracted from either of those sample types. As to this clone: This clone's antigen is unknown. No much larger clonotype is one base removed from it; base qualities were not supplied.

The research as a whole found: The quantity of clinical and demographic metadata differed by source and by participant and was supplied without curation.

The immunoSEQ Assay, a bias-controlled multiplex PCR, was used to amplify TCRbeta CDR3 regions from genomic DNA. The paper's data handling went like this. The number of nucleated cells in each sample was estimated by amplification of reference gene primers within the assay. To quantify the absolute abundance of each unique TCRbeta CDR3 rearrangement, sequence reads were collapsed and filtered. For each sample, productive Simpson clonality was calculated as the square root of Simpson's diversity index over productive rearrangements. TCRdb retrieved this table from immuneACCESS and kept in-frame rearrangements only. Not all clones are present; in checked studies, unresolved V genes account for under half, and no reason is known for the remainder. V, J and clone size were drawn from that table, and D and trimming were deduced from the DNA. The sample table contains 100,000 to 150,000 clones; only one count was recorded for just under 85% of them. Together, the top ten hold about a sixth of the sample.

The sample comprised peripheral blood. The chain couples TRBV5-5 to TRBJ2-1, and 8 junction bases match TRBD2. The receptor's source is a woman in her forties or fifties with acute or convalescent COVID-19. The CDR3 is CASSLGGLGKEQFF. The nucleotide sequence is TGTGCCAGCAGCTTGGGGGGACTAGGGAAGGAGCAGTTCTTC.